These 25 T cell receptor beta chains share one sample of origin, sequenced in a study of T-cell memory formation after mild COVID-19. TCRdb recomputed calls from the 5' RACE reads with MiXCR, one row per CDR3 protein. This sample yields more than 150,000 distinct CDR3 sequences, of which approximately 17% are seen a single time; more than 3% belongs to the top ten. Sequencing was done on a sample of PBMCs or a T cell subset sorted from them (not recorded which). The origin of the receptors is a man aged 18 to 30 who had mild COVID-19 (a few samples of this study predate the infection). Cell type and time point are not known.

J is TRBJ1-1 and V is TRBV6-2 or TRBV6-3; unclear D gene. The CDR3 spans 14 residues. Germline-derived CDR1 and CDR2 are MNHEY and SVGEGT. V lost 6 bases and J 7 bases, leaving 18 bases between the germline ends. CDR3 loop: CASSPRLGMNEAFF. The CDR3 DNA is TGTGCCAGCAGCCCCCGATTGGGGATGAATGAAGCTTTCTTT.

This clonotype was seen at least ten times. The chain joins TRBV5-5 to TRBJ2-5; D unclear. Germline lookup yields CDR1 SGHKS and CDR2 YYEKEE (reference sequence). Trimming cost V 0 bases and J 2 bases, with 5 bases left between them. The CDR3 has 13 amino acids. DNA for the CDR3: TGTGCCAGCAGCTTGGTTTTTCAAGAGACCCAGTACTTC. Its translation is CASSLVFQETQYF.

This clonotype was detected a few times. This chain uses TRBV2 with TRBJ2-1; TRBD2 matches 13 bases. The junction had 7 bases not matched to a gene; V was cut back by 6 bases and J by 5 bases. Germline V gives CDR1 SNHLY, CDR2 FYNNEI. The CDR3 covers 16 residues. The CDR3 nucleotides are TGTGCCAGCAGGGGGGGGACTAGCGGGGAACACAATGAGCAGTTCTTC. Translating it yields CASRGGTSGEHNEQFF.

This clonotype was seen a few times. The J gene is TRBJ2-1, the V gene TRBV7-2; perhaps TRBD1 as D (5 bases). Per germline, CDR1 SGHTA and CDR2 FQGNSA. Trimming pared 4 bases from V and 11 bases from J, leaving 9 bases between. The CDR3 has 11 residues. CDR3 sequence reads: CASSSTGQQFF. The DNA of the CDR3 is TGTGCCAGCAGCTCAACAGGTCAGCAGTTCTTC.

This clonotype appeared a few times. The CDR3 sequence: CASSLVRTVVSGELFF. CDR3 in DNA: TGTGCCAGCAGTTTGGTCCGGACTGTTGTCTCCGGGGAGCTGTTTTTT. V gene TRBV12-3 or TRBV12-4 combines with J gene TRBJ2-2, with D possibly being TRBD2 (5 bases). This CDR3 region has 16 residues. The germline V and J ends were trimmed by 3 bases and 6 bases, with 17 bases remaining between them.

The chain employs TRBV7-3 and TRBJ2-6; a weak D match, TRBD1 (6 bases). Per the germline V gene, CDR1 is SGHTA and CDR2 is FQGTGA. The CDR3 loop spans 14 amino acids. Trimming pared 5 bases from V and 10 bases from J, leaving 15 bases between. CDR3 region: CASSPSGTTNVLTF. CDR3 DNA: TGTGCCAGCAGCCCTTCCGGGACAACAAACGTCCTGACTTTC. Full variable domain (rest looked up from reference TRBV7-3 and TRBJ2-6): GAGVSQTPSNKVTEKGKYVELRCDPISGHTALYWYRQSLGQGPEFLIYFQGTGAADDSGLPNDRFFAVRPEGSVSTLKIQRTERGDSAVYLCASSPSGTTNVLTFGAGSRLTVL.

J is TRBJ2-2 and V is TRBV11-2; D remains unclear. Germline assignment: CDR1 SGHAT and CDR2 FQNNGV. CDR3 length equals 15 residues. V gave up 2 bases and J gave up 3 bases, with 10 bases separating them. CDR3 nucleotide sequence: TGTGCCAGCAGCTTACGTCTAGTGGACACCGGGGAGCTGTTTTTT. The encoded protein is CASSLRLVDTGELFF.

This clonotype was seen only a few times. The gene calls are TRBV5-4 and TRBJ2-7; D not certain. CDR3 length equals 13 residues. Germline V gene sequence: CDR1 SGHNT, CDR2 YYREEE (reference sequence). The ends were cut back, 1 base at V and 3 bases at J, with 8 bases in the middle. The CDR3 here is CASSLRGDYEQYF. CDR3 nucleotides: TGTGCCAGCAGCTTGCGTGGGGACTACGAGCAGTACTTC.

This clonotype occurred a few times. J is TRBJ1-1 and V is TRBV28, with D hard to call. Trimming took off 7 bases at V and 4 bases at J, with 7 bases between the two ends. The CDR3 has 11 residues. CDR1 MDHEN and CDR2 SYDVKM come from the germline V gene. The CDR3: CASNGPTEAFF. CDR3 nucleotide sequence: TGTGCCAGCAACGGCCCCACTGAAGCTTTCTTT.

This chain connects TRBV4-3 to TRBJ2-5; D is unresolved. The V and J ends lost 4 bases and 1 base respectively, with 7 bases between them. The V gene's germline CDR1 is LGHNA and CDR2 YSLEER. The CDR3 is 13 residues long. The DNA of the CDR3 is TGCGCCAGCAGCCCCCGTGTCCAAGAGACCCAGTACTTC. Translated: CASSPRVQETQYF.

This clonotype was picked up a small number of times. The chain couples TRBV7-8 to TRBJ1-2; D is perhaps TRBD1 (5 bases). Germline V gene sequence: CDR1 SGHVS, CDR2 FQNEAQ. The V end was cut by 0 bases, the J end by 7 bases, with 9 bases between. This CDR3 region has 13 residues. The DNA of the CDR3 is TGTGCCAGCAGCTTAGCCAGGGACGCTGGCTACACCTTC. This gives the protein CASSLARDAGYTF. Complete variable domain (other parts from reference TRBV7-8 and TRBJ1-2): GAGVSQSPRYKVAKRGQDVALRCDPISGHVSLFWYQQALGQGPEFLTYFQNEAQLDKSGLPSDRFFAERPEGSVSTLKIQRTQQEDSAVYLCASSLARDAGYTFGSGTRLTVV.

This clonotype came up many times. The V and J genes are TRBV12-3 or TRBV12-4 and TRBJ1-4, with 7 bases matching TRBD1. V trimming: 2 bases; J trimming: 6 bases; junction bases outside the gene matches: 3. CDR3 length: 14 amino acids. CDR3 nucleotide sequence: TGTGCCAGCAGTTTACGGCAGGGGGATGAAAAACTGTTTTTT. Protein product: CASSLRQGDEKLFF.

This chain uses TRBV2 with TRBJ1-1; D is ambiguous. The V and J ends lost 7 bases and 6 bases respectively, with 18 bases between them. Per the germline V gene, CDR1 is SNHLY and CDR2 is FYNNEI. This CDR3 is 14 amino acids long. The CDR3 protein is CASKTLIRGPEAFF. CDR3 nucleotide sequence: TGTGCCAGCAAGACACTCATCCGAGGCCCTGAAGCTTTCTTT.

The chain joins TRBV20-1 to TRBJ2-1; D ambiguous. V lost 6 bases to trimming and J lost 7 bases, with 7 bases between them. Germline CDR1 DFQATT, CDR2 SNEGSKA (reference sequence). This CDR3 is built from 10 residues. The CDR3 loop is CSALMNEQFF. Here the CDR3 DNA reads TGCAGTGCCCTTATGAATGAGCAGTTCTTC.

In its sample, this clonotype was seen a few times. The chain employs TRBV7-3 and TRBJ1-1, with TRBD1 matching over 7 bases. This CDR3 region has 14 residues. Germline assignment: CDR1 SGHTA and CDR2 FQGTGA. V lost 2 bases and J lost 11; bases outside the gene matches: 11. In DNA, the CDR3 is TGTGCCAGCAGCTTAGCTTCTACCAGGGGGGTGGCTTTCTTT. Its protein is CASSLASTRGVAFF.

This clonotype was seen a few times. The V gene is TRBV20-1, the J gene TRBJ1-5, with D perhaps TRBD1 (5 bases). The CDR3 runs 16 residues. Germline V gene sequence: CDR1 DFQATT, CDR2 SNEGSKA (reference sequence). V lost 2 bases, J lost 6 bases, and 20 bases lay in between. CDR3 residues: CSARTPGTALGQPQHF. The CDR3 DNA follows: TGCAGTGCTAGAACACCTGGGACCGCCTTGGGTCAGCCCCAGCATTTT.

The rearrangement joins TRBV7-6 to TRBJ2-5; 14 nucleotides match TRBD2. The CDR3 spans 15 residues. Unmatched junction bases numbered 3, after V lost 4 bases and J lost 5 bases. The germline gives CDR1 SGHVS, CDR2 FNYEAQ. The CDR3 is CASSSGLAGVETQYF. As DNA, the CDR3 is TGTGCCAGCAGCTCGGGACTAGCGGGGGTCGAGACCCAGTACTTC.

This clonotype was detected a few times. V and J are TRBV28 and TRBJ2-6; the D is unclear. Germline assignment: CDR1 MDHEN and CDR2 SYDVKM. The CDR3 loop spans 16 amino acids. V lost 1 base to trimming and J lost 4 bases, with 11 bases between them. The CDR3, as DNA: TGTGCCAGCAGTTTATTAAAGGCTTTCGGGGCCAACGTCCTGACTTTC. It is translated as CASSLLKAFGANVLTF.

The table lists this clonotype with a few counts. The chain has TRBV30 and TRBJ1-1, with a possible D match to TRBD1 (5 bases). Germline V gene sequence: CDR1 GTSNPN, CDR2 SVGIG (reference sequence). CDR3 length: 15 residues. V was pared by 2 bases and J by 4 bases, with 17 bases between. Here the CDR3 reads CAWSIKGPWGTEAFF. The DNA of the CDR3 is TGTGCCTGGAGTATTAAGGGGCCCTGGGGCACTGAAGCTTTCTTT.

The rearrangement uses TRBV18 and TRBJ1-2, with TRBD1 as a possible D gene (5 bases). Trimming removed 2 bases at V and 7 bases at J, with 14 bases between. Germline CDR1 is KGHSH and CDR2 is LQKENI. CDR3 length: 14 residues. The CDR3 reads CASSPSAGESGYTF. The CDR3 nucleotides read TGTGCCAGCTCACCATCTGCGGGGGAGAGTGGCTACACCTTC.

This clonotype was seen a few times. This chain links TRBV5-4 with TRBJ2-1; 7 positions agree with TRBD2. The J segment lost 8 bases and the V segment lost 1 base, leaving 3 bases of the junction unmatched. Germline assignment: CDR1 SGHNT and CDR2 YYREEE (reference sequence). The CDR3 has 13 amino acids. In DNA form, the CDR3 reads TGTGCCAGCAGCTTGAAGCGGGGCGATGAGCAGTTCTTC. This translates into CASSLKRGDEQFF.

This clonotype was counted a few times. The chain couples TRBV5-6 to TRBJ2-7; no firm D call. Germline lookup yields CDR1 SGHDT and CDR2 YYEEEE. V was trimmed by 2 bases and J by 0 bases, leaving 12 bases between them. The CDR3 contains 15 residues. DNA for the CDR3: TGTGCCAGCAGCTTTTTGCATTCCAGCTCCTACGAGCAGTACTTC. Translation: CASSFLHSSSYEQYF. The full variable domain, completed using reference TRBV5-6 and TRBJ2-7, is DAGVTQSPTHLIKTRGQQVTLRCSPKSGHDTVSWYQQALGQGPQFIFQYYEEEERQRGNFPDRFSGHQFPNYSSELNVNALLLGDSALYLCASSFLHSSSYEQYFGPGTRLTVT.

In its sample, this clonotype was seen a few times. V and J are TRBV7-2 and TRBJ1-5; tentative D call: TRBD1 (6 bases). CDR3 length equals 15 residues. V lost 5 bases and J lost 3, with 14 bases in between. Germline V gene sequence: CDR1 SGHTA, CDR2 FQGNSA. The CDR3 sequence: CASSPGAGDNQPQHF. CDR3 in DNA: TGTGCCAGCAGCCCGGGGGCGGGGGACAATCAGCCCCAGCATTTT.

The genes are TRBV5-6 and TRBJ1-1, with D perhaps matching TRBD1 (5 bases). This CDR3 spans 14 amino acids. CDR1 is SGHDT, CDR2 YYEEEE, per germline. V lost 3 bases, J lost 7 bases, and 16 bases lay in between. CDR3 in DNA: TGTGCCAGCAGCTGGGGGTCGGACCGACTTGAAGCTTTCTTT. This codes for CASSWGSDRLEAFF.

This clonotype appeared a few times. The CDR3 here is CASSTRQGGNQPQHF. In DNA form, the CDR3 reads TGTGCCAGCTCAACTAGACAGGGAGGCAATCAGCCCCAGCATTTT. The rearrangement links TRBV18 to TRBJ1-5; 7 bases agree with TRBD1. The CDR3 spans 15 residues. CDR1 and CDR2 from the germline V gene are KGHSH and LQKENI. V gave up 5 bases and J gave up 2 bases; unmatched junction bases: 6. Complete variable domain (other parts from reference TRBV18 and TRBJ1-5): NAGVMQNPRHLVRRRGQEARLRCSPMKGHSHVYWYRQLPEEGLKFMVYLQKENIIDESGMPKERFSAEFPKEGPSILRIQQVVRGDSAAYFCASSTRQGGNQPQHFGDGTRLSIL.